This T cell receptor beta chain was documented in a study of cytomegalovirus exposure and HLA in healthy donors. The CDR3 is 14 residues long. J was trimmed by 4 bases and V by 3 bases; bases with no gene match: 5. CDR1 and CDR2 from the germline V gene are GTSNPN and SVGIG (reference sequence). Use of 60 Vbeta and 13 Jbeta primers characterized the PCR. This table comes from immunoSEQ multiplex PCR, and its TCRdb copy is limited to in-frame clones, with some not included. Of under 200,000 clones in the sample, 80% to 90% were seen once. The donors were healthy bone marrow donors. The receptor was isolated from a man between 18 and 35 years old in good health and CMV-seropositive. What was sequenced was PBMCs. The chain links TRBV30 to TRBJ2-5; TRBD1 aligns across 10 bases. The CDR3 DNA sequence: TGTGCCTGGAGCAGGGACAGGGGCCTAGAGACCCAGTACTTC. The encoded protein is CAWSRDRGLETQYF.